The rows below give T cell receptor beta chains drawn from one sample of a study of blood T cell repertoires in COVID-19. The repertoire was sequenced with immunoSEQ multiplex PCR; TCRdb's copy has only in-frame clones and lacks some. The table includes about 330,000 clones, roughly 90% detected once. Material for sequencing was peripheral blood. Source of these receptors: a woman between 50 and 59 years old with active or convalescent COVID-19. CDR3s include the opening cysteine and the closing phenylalanine or tryptophan. The order of the fields is D gene, V gene, J gene, CDR3 length, clone size, CDR3 DNA, CDR3 protein. The D gene is left open where the match is weak. Size tells how often a clone was seen (once, few, many) or the class of an expanded clone, and some rows leave it out.

>NA|TRBV28|TRBJ2-6|15|NA
TGTGCCAGCAGCTTTGGACAGTCTGGGGCCAACGTCCTGACTTTC
CASSFGQSGANVLTF
>NA|TRBV5-1|TRBJ2-5|14|NA
TGCGCCAGCAGCTGGGCAGGGGTCCAAGAGACCCAGTACTTC
CASSWAGVQETQYF
>NA|TRBV4-3|TRBJ2-6|17|NA
TGCGCCAGCAGCCAAGAGGCGGGGGCCGATGGGGCCAACGTCCTGACTTTC
CASSQEAGADGANVLTF
>NA|TRBV7-2|TRBJ1-3|14|NA
TGTGCCAGCAGCCACAGGCGTTTGGGAAACACCATATATTTT
CASSHRRLGNTIYF
>NA|TRBV30|TRBJ2-7|12|NA
TGTGCCTGGAGTTCGACTCACTACGAGCAGTACTTC
CAWSSTHYEQYF
>NA|TRBV18|TRBJ2-7|13|NA
TGTGCCAGCTCACCCGGGACAATCTACGAGCAGTACTTC
CASSPGTIYEQYF
>NA|TRBV9|TRBJ2-5|16|once
TGTGCCAGCAGCGTAGAGGGCAGCCCGAGGGCGGAGACCCAGTACTTC
CASSVEGSPRAETQYF
>NA|TRBV6-1|TRBJ2-1|19|NA
TGTGCCAGCAGTGACCGAAATCCACACAGGGAACTCTCCTACAATGAGCAGTTCTTC
CASSDRNPHRELSYNEQFF
>TRBD1|TRBV27|TRBJ2-7|14|once
TGTGCCAGCAGTTCAACAGGGGGTAAGAACGAGCAGTACTTC
CASSSTGGKNEQYF
>NA|TRBV6-2/TRBV6-3|TRBJ2-1|15|NA
TGTGCCAGCAGTTCCGGACAGATACCTGACAATGAGCAGTTCTTC
CASSSGQIPDNEQFF
>NA|TRBV7-2|TRBJ2-1|16|once
TGTGCCAGCAGCCCCCGGATACTACGAGAAAACAATGAGCAGTTCTTC
CASSPRILRENNEQFF
>NA|TRBV6-5|TRBJ1-2|15|NA
TGTGCCAGCAGCCGGGGGGGTCCTGTAAACTATGGCTACACCTTC
CASSRGGPVNYGYTF
>NA|TRBV7-3|TRBJ1-2|15|NA
TGTGCCAGCAGCTTAGGGCACCCAGCTAACTATGGCTACACCTTC
CASSLGHPANYGYTF
>NA|TRBV7-5|TRBJ2-7|13|NA
TGTGCCAGAAGCGGGGGCAACTCCTACGAGCAGTACTTC
CARSGGNSYEQYF
>NA|TRBV6-1|TRBJ1-3|16|NA
TGTGCCAGCAGTGAAGCTCTCAGGGTTTCTGGAAACACCATATATTTT
CASSEALRVSGNTIYF
>NA|TRBV27|TRBJ2-1|15|NA
TGTGCCAGCAGTTTCGGGTTGAGCTCCTACAATGAGCAGTTCTTC
CASSFGLSSYNEQFF
>TRBD1|TRBV11-2|TRBJ2-7|17|NA
TGTGCCAGCACCACGTCCCGGACAGGAGAAGTTCCCTACGAGCAGTACTTC
CASTTSRTGEVPYEQYF
>NA|TRBV28|TRBJ1-1|17|NA
TGTGCCAGCAGTTTATATGGTCCCAAACAGGGCTGGGCTGAAGCTTTCTTT
CASSLYGPKQGWAEAFF
>TRBD2|TRBV7-8|TRBJ2-1|14|NA
TGTGCTAGCAGCCGGGAGGCCTGGCACAATGAGCAGTTCTTC
CASSREAWHNEQFF
>NA|TRBV6-1|TRBJ1-1|15|NA
TGTGCCAGCAGTGAAGCACGGGGAGAGAACACTGAAGCTTTCTTT
CASSEARGENTEAFF
>TRBD2|TRBV28|TRBJ2-7|15|NA
TGTGCCAGCAGTTTGGCAACTAGCGGGAGTTCCGAGCAGTACTTC
CASSLATSGSSEQYF
>TRBD2|TRBV5-1|TRBJ2-3|14|NA
TGCGCCAGCAACGGACTAGCGGGGACAGATACGCAGTATTTT
CASNGLAGTDTQYF
>TRBD1|TRBV19|TRBJ1-5|17|NA
TGTGCCAGTAGTAGAGGCCCGGGACAGGGTTCCAATCAGCCCCAGCATTTT
CASSRGPGQGSNQPQHF
>TRBD2|TRBV7-9|TRBJ2-1|15|NA
TGTGCCAGCAGCTCGACTAGCGGGGCCCGAGGTGAGCAGTTCTTC
CASSSTSGARGEQFF
>NA|TRBV6-1|TRBJ2-7|13|NA
TGTGCCAGCAGTGAAACCAGGACCTACGAGCAGTACTTC
CASSETRTYEQYF
>NA|TRBV7-2|TRBJ2-7|13|NA
TGTGCCAGCAGCACACAGAGCTCCTACGAGCAGTACTTC
CASSTQSSYEQYF
>TRBD1|TRBV7-7|TRBJ2-1|13|NA
TGTGCTAGCAGCTTGGCAGGGGGCAATGAGCAGTTCTTC
CASSLAGGNEQFF
>NA|TRBV4-1|TRBJ1-1|11|NA
TGCGCCAGCAGCCATGGGGAGGAAGCTTTCTTT
CASSHGEEAFF
>TRBD2|TRBV19|TRBJ2-3|17|NA
TGTGCCAGTAGTACCAACCAGCGGGGGGGCAGGGCAGATACGCAGTATTTT
CASSTNQRGGRADTQYF
>TRBD1|TRBV15|TRBJ2-1|16|NA
TGTGCCACCAGTCAGAAGGGCAGGGGGTTAAGAAATGAGCAGTTCTTC
CATSQKGRGLRNEQFF
>NA|TRBV7-9|TRBJ1-2|16|few
TGTGCCAGCAGCCAGGGGACATTGGGCATCGGAGATGGCTACACCTTC
CASSQGTLGIGDGYTF
>TRBD1|TRBV11-1|TRBJ2-7|16|NA
TGTGCCAGCAGCTTATTAGGGGACAGCTTCTCCTACGAGCAGTACTTC
CASSLLGDSFSYEQYF
>NA|TRBV2|TRBJ1-1|13|NA
TGTGCCAGCAGCGACGGACAGTACACTGAAGCTTTCTTT
CASSDGQYTEAFF